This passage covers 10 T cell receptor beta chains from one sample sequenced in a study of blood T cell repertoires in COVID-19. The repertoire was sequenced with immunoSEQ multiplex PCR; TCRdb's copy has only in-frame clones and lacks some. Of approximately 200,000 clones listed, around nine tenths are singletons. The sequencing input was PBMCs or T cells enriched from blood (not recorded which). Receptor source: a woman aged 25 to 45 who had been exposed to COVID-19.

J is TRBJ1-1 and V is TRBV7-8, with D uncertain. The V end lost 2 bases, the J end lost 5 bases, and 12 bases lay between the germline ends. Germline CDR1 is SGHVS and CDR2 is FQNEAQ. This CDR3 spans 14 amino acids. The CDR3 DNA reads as TGTGCCAGCAGCTTACCCCTAGGCGGGACTGAAGCTTTCTTT. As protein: CASSLPLGGTEAFF. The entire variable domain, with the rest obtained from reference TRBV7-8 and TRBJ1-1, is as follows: GAGVSQSPRYKVAKRGQDVALRCDPISGHVSLFWYQQALGQGPEFLTYFQNEAQLDKSGLPSDRFFAERPEGSVSTLKIQRTQQEDSAVYLCASSLPLGGTEAFFGQGTRLTVV.

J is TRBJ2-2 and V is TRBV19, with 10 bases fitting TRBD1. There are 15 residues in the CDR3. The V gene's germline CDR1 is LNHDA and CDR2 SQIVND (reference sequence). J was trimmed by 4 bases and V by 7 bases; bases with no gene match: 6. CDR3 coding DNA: TGTGCCAGTACAACCGGACAGGGGGTCACCGGGGAGCTGTTTTTT. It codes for CASTTGQGVTGELFF.

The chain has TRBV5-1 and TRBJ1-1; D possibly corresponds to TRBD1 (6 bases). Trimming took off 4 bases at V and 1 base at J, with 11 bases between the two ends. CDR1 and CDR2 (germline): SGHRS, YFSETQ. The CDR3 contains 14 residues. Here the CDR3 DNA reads TGCGCCAGCAGCGGGCCGGGACAGAACACTGAAGCTTTCTTT. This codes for CASSGPGQNTEAFF. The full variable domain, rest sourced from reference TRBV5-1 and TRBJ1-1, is KAGVTQTPRYLIKTRGQQVTLSCSPISGHRSVSWYQQTPGQGLQFLFEYFSETQRNKGNFPGRFSGRQFSNSRSEMNVSTLELGDSALYLCASSGPGQNTEAFFGQGTRLTVV.

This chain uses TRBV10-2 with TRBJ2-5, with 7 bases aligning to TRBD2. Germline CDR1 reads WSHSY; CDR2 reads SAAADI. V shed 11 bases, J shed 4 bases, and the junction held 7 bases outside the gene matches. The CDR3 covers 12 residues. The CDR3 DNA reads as TGCGCCGCGGCGGCGGGGGTAGAGACCCAGTACTTC. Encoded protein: CAAAAGVETQYF.

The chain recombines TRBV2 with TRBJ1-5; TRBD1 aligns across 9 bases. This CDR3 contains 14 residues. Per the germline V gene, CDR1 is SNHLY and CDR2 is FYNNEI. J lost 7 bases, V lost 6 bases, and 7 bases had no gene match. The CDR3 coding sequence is TGTGCCAGCAGGGACGGGACAGGGAGCCAGCCCCAGCATTTT. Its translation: CASRDGTGSQPQHF.

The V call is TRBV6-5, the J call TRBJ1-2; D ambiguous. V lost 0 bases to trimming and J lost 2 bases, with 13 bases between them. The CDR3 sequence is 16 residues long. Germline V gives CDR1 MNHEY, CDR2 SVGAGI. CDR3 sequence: CASSYSSLLNNYGYTF. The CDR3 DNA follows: TGTGCCAGCAGTTACTCGAGTCTGCTAAACAACTATGGCTACACCTTC.

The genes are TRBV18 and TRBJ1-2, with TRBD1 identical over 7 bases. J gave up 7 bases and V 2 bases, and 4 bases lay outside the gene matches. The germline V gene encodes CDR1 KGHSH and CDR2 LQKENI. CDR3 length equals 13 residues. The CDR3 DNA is TGTGCCAGCTCACCAGACAGGGAAACTGGCTACACCTTC. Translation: CASSPDRETGYTF.

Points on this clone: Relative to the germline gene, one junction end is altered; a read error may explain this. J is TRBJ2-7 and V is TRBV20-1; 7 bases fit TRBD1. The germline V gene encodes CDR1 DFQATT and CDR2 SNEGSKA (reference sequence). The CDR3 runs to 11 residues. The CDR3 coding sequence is TGCAGTGCTAGAGATGTCCAGGGGGTGATCTTC. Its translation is CSARDVQGVIF.

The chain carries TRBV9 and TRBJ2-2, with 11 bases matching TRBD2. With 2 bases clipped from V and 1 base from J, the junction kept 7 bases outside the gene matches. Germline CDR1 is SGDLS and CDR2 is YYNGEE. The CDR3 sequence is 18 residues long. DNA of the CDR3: TGTGCCAGCAGCGTCAAATCTAGCGGGGGGATGAACACCGGGGAGCTGTTTTTT. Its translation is CASSVKSSGGMNTGELFF.

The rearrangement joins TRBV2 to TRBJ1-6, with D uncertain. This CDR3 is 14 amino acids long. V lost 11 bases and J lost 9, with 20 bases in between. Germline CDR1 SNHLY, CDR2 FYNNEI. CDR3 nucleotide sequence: TGTGCCTCCGAATCCGGGTCCTCTTTTTCACCCCTCCACTTT. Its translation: CASESGSSFSPLHF.